These T cell receptor beta chains were read from a single sample in a study of T-cell reconstitution after alpha-beta-depleted transplantation in children. Via MiXCR, TCRdb re-called the PCR reads, giving one row per CDR3 protein. The data hold roughly 790,000 distinct CDR3 sequences, with 16% observed a single time. Sequenced material: PBMCs, mostly from graft donor cells, taken 360 days after TCRalphabeta/CD19-depleted stem cell transplant. These receptors came from a male patient younger than 18 who had a stem cell transplant for acute lymphoblastic leukemia, so the T cells may come from the graft donor. Both conserved end residues are part of each CDR3. A D gene is named only where the DNA matches it firmly. Not all rows give a size; the values are once, few, many and, for expanded clones, a class.

v_call: TRBV24-1
d_call: -
j_call: TRBJ2-1
clone_size: -
cdr3_aa: CATSDSWARNEQFF
cdr3_nt: TGTGCCACCAGTGATTCTTGGGCTAGGAATGAGCAGTTCTTC

v_call: TRBV18
d_call: TRBD2
j_call: TRBJ2-1
clone_size: few
cdr3_aa: CASSWGRTSFDEQFF
cdr3_nt: TGTGCCAGCTCCTGGGGCAGGACTAGCTTCGATGAGCAGTTCTTC

v_call: TRBV4-1
d_call: TRBD2
j_call: TRBJ2-7
clone_size: few
cdr3_aa: CASSQDDLAGYEQYF
cdr3_nt: TGCGCCAGCAGCCAAGATGATCTAGCGGGCTACGAGCAGTACTTC

v_call: TRBV20-1
d_call: TRBD1
j_call: TRBJ2-1
clone_size: many
cdr3_aa: CSARVRDRERHNEQFF
cdr3_nt: TGCAGTGCTAGAGTCCGAGACAGGGAGAGGCACAATGAGCAGTTCTTC

v_call: TRBV27
d_call: TRBD1
j_call: TRBJ2-7
clone_size: many
cdr3_aa: CASALGQAYEQYF
cdr3_nt: TGTGCCAGCGCGCTCGGACAGGCCTACGAGCAGTACTTC

v_call: TRBV30
d_call: TRBD1
j_call: TRBJ1-1
clone_size: few
cdr3_aa: CAWSAGTANTEAFF
cdr3_nt: TGTGCCTGGAGTGCCGGGACAGCGAACACTGAAGCTTTCTTT

v_call: TRBV21-1
d_call: -
j_call: TRBJ2-3
clone_size: -
cdr3_aa: CASSNERALGGEIDTQYF
cdr3_nt: TGTGCCAGCAGCAACGAACGGGCATTGGGGGGAGAAATAGATACGCAGTATTTT

v_call: TRBV27
d_call: -
j_call: TRBJ2-7
clone_size: -
cdr3_aa: CASSLSLWIDEQYF
cdr3_nt: TGTGCCAGCAGTTTAAGCCTCTGGATAGACGAGCAGTACTTC

v_call: TRBV11-3
d_call: -
j_call: TRBJ1-6
clone_size: -
cdr3_aa: CASSLPGQPLHF
cdr3_nt: TGTGCCAGCAGCCTTCCGGGTCAACCCCTCCACTTT

v_call: TRBV28
d_call: TRBD1
j_call: TRBJ2-5
clone_size: few
cdr3_aa: CASRTLGRGQGKTQYF
cdr3_nt: TGTGCCAGCAGGACATTGGGGCGGGGACAGGGAAAGACCCAGTACTTC

v_call: TRBV20-1
d_call: TRBD2
j_call: TRBJ2-4
clone_size: -
cdr3_aa: CSARGFPKRELAKNIQYF
cdr3_nt: TGCAGTGCTAGAGGATTCCCCAAGCGGGAACTAGCCAAAAACATTCAGTACTTC

v_call: TRBV2
d_call: TRBD1
j_call: TRBJ2-7
clone_size: -
cdr3_aa: CASSRNRGLSSYEQYF
cdr3_nt: TGTGCCAGCAGCCGGAACAGGGGCCTAAGCTCCTACGAGCAGTACTTC

v_call: TRBV29-1
d_call: TRBD1
j_call: TRBJ1-2
clone_size: few
cdr3_aa: CSVPDREGNYGYTF
cdr3_nt: TGCAGCGTTCCGGACAGGGAGGGGAACTATGGCTACACCTTC

v_call: TRBV7-6
d_call: TRBD1
j_call: TRBJ2-7
clone_size: -
cdr3_aa: CASSPGGTGRVYEQYF
cdr3_nt: TGTGCCAGCAGCCCAGGGGGGACAGGGAGGGTCTACGAGCAGTACTTC

v_call: TRBV20-1
d_call: -
j_call: TRBJ2-1
clone_size: once
cdr3_aa: CSARASGPYNEQFF
cdr3_nt: TGCAGTGCTAGGGCGTCAGGTCCTTACAATGAGCAGTTCTTC

v_call: TRBV5-6
d_call: TRBD2
j_call: TRBJ2-7
clone_size: -
cdr3_aa: CASSLVSGRALFTYEQYF
cdr3_nt: TGTGCCAGCAGCTTGGTTAGCGGGAGGGCCCTTTTTACCTACGAGCAGTACTTC

v_call: TRBV13
d_call: -
j_call: TRBJ2-5
clone_size: -
cdr3_aa: CASSLGFGGGSSQETQYF
cdr3_nt: TGTGCCAGCAGCTTAGGCTTCGGTGGGGGGAGTTCGCAAGAGACCCAGTACTTC

v_call: TRBV19
d_call: -
j_call: TRBJ2-1
clone_size: -
cdr3_aa: CASSIQGWNEQFF
cdr3_nt: TGTGCCAGTAGTATCCAAGGGTGGAATGAGCAGTTCTTC

v_call: TRBV5-1
d_call: TRBD1
j_call: TRBJ2-2
clone_size: few
cdr3_aa: CASSPDRVGYTRELFF
cdr3_nt: TGCGCCAGCAGCCCCGACAGGGTCGGGTATACGAGGGAGCTGTTTTTT

v_call: TRBV12-3/TRBV12-4
d_call: -
j_call: TRBJ2-6
clone_size: many
cdr3_aa: CASSLPYDGANVLTF
cdr3_nt: TGTGCCAGCAGTTTGCCCTATGACGGGGCCAACGTCCTGACTTTC

v_call: TRBV12-3/TRBV12-4
d_call: TRBD2
j_call: TRBJ2-1
clone_size: -
cdr3_aa: CASSLVILAGSYNEQFF
cdr3_nt: TGTGCCAGCAGTTTAGTAATACTAGCGGGCTCCTACAATGAGCAGTTCTTC

v_call: TRBV9
d_call: -
j_call: TRBJ2-5
clone_size: few
cdr3_aa: CASSVGQVQETQYF
cdr3_nt: TGTGCCAGCAGCGTAGGACAGGTCCAAGAGACCCAGTACTTC

v_call: TRBV6-1
d_call: -
j_call: TRBJ2-7
clone_size: many
cdr3_aa: CASSRGTRLRQYF
cdr3_nt: TGTGCCAGCAGCCGCGGGACGAGGCTTAGGCAGTACTTC

v_call: TRBV4-1
d_call: -
j_call: TRBJ2-2
clone_size: few
cdr3_aa: CASSPKTITNTGELFF
cdr3_nt: TGCGCCAGCAGCCCAAAGACCATTACGAACACCGGGGAGCTGTTTTTT

v_call: TRBV12-3/TRBV12-4
d_call: TRBD2
j_call: TRBJ2-1
clone_size: -
cdr3_aa: CASSGGWRLAGDYNEQFF
cdr3_nt: TGTGCCAGCAGTGGGGGCTGGAGACTAGCGGGGGACTACAATGAGCAGTTCTTC

v_call: TRBV7-9
d_call: TRBD2
j_call: TRBJ2-7
clone_size: many
cdr3_aa: CASSPRAGVVHEQYF
cdr3_nt: TGTGCCAGCAGCCCCAGGGCGGGAGTAGTCCACGAGCAGTACTTC

v_call: TRBV9
d_call: -
j_call: TRBJ2-4
clone_size: -
cdr3_aa: CASSAQGRSAKNIQYF
cdr3_nt: TGTGCCAGCAGCGCCCAGGGTCGGTCAGCCAAAAACATTCAGTACTTC

v_call: TRBV29-1
d_call: TRBD1
j_call: TRBJ1-2
clone_size: -
cdr3_aa: CSVEGPGQGRSGYTF
cdr3_nt: TGCAGCGTTGAGGGGCCGGGACAGGGGAGGAGCGGCTACACCTTC

v_call: TRBV27
d_call: -
j_call: TRBJ1-2
clone_size: -
cdr3_aa: CASNPSGVWANYGYTF
cdr3_nt: TGTGCCAGCAATCCCTCAGGGGTTTGGGCTAACTATGGCTACACCTTC

v_call: TRBV27
d_call: -
j_call: TRBJ2-1
clone_size: -
cdr3_aa: CASSFMAGSYNEQFF
cdr3_nt: TGTGCCAGCAGTTTTATGGCGGGGTCCTACAATGAGCAGTTCTTC

v_call: TRBV3-1
d_call: -
j_call: TRBJ2-7
clone_size: -
cdr3_aa: CASSQDPTPRTETPYEQYF
cdr3_nt: TGTGCCAGCAGCCAAGACCCAACTCCTCGGACGGAAACCCCCTACGAGCAGTACTTC

v_call: TRBV4-1
d_call: TRBD2
j_call: TRBJ2-1
clone_size: many
cdr3_aa: CASSHGLARSSYNEQFF
cdr3_nt: TGCGCCAGCAGCCACGGACTAGCGAGGAGCTCCTACAATGAGCAGTTCTTC

v_call: TRBV11-2
d_call: -
j_call: TRBJ2-1
clone_size: -
cdr3_aa: CASSPGVVYNEQFF
cdr3_nt: TGTGCCAGCAGCCCGGGGGTAGTTTACAATGAGCAGTTCTTC

v_call: TRBV11-2
d_call: -
j_call: TRBJ1-1
clone_size: -
cdr3_aa: CASSPDGYTEAFF
cdr3_nt: TGTGCCAGCAGCCCAGACGGGTACACTGAAGCTTTCTTT

v_call: TRBV5-1
d_call: -
j_call: TRBJ2-4
clone_size: -
cdr3_aa: CASSQEIPKNIQYF
cdr3_nt: TGCGCCAGCAGCCAGGAGATACCCAAAAACATTCAGTACTTC

v_call: TRBV6-5
d_call: -
j_call: TRBJ2-1
clone_size: -
cdr3_aa: CASSYSFNEQFF
cdr3_nt: TGTGCCAGCAGTTACTCGTTCAATGAGCAGTTCTTC

v_call: TRBV10-3
d_call: TRBD2
j_call: TRBJ2-7
clone_size: -
cdr3_aa: CAIRTSGSYEQYF
cdr3_nt: TGTGCCATCAGGACTAGCGGCTCCTACGAGCAGTACTTC

v_call: TRBV12-3/TRBV12-4
d_call: -
j_call: TRBJ2-7
clone_size: -
cdr3_aa: CASSLDGREYEQYF
cdr3_nt: TGTGCCAGCAGTTTAGATGGCAGGGAATACGAGCAGTACTTC

v_call: TRBV6-1
d_call: TRBD2
j_call: TRBJ2-1
clone_size: few
cdr3_aa: CASSVMTSVSAEQFF
cdr3_nt: TGTGCCAGCAGTGTAATGACTAGCGTCTCAGCTGAGCAGTTCTTC

v_call: TRBV7-9
d_call: -
j_call: TRBJ2-3
clone_size: many
cdr3_aa: CASSLVSGPRDTQYF
cdr3_nt: TGTGCCAGCAGCTTAGTGTCGGGACCCCGAGATACGCAGTATTTT

v_call: TRBV12-3/TRBV12-4
d_call: -
j_call: TRBJ2-1
clone_size: -
cdr3_aa: CASSPDYIYNEQFF
cdr3_nt: TGTGCCAGCAGTCCGGACTACATCTACAATGAGCAGTTCTTC

v_call: TRBV12-5
d_call: -
j_call: TRBJ2-2
clone_size: few
cdr3_aa: CASGFRGLAENTGELFF
cdr3_nt: TGTGCTAGTGGTTTTCGAGGGTTAGCGGAGAACACCGGGGAGCTGTTTTTT

v_call: TRBV20-1
d_call: TRBD2
j_call: TRBJ2-1
clone_size: -
cdr3_aa: CCASQAGGPNNEQFF
cdr3_nt: TGCTGTGCTAGTCAAGCGGGAGGGCCCAACAATGAGCAGTTCTTC

v_call: TRBV6-5
d_call: -
j_call: TRBJ1-6
clone_size: -
cdr3_aa: CASSYSSRGHSPLHF
cdr3_nt: TGTGCCAGCAGTTACTCGAGCAGGGGTCATTCACCCCTCCACTTT

v_call: TRBV5-1
d_call: -
j_call: TRBJ1-1
clone_size: -
cdr3_aa: CASSLAGGGPQWAFF
cdr3_nt: TGCGCCAGCAGCTTGGCGGGGGGAGGTCCCCAGTGGGCTTTCTTT

v_call: TRBV19
d_call: -
j_call: TRBJ2-3
clone_size: many
cdr3_aa: CASSPGQISTDTQYF
cdr3_nt: TGTGCCAGTAGTCCTGGACAGATTTCCACAGATACGCAGTATTTT

v_call: TRBV28
d_call: TRBD2
j_call: TRBJ2-1
clone_size: -
cdr3_aa: CASSFPVAGSDSYNEQFF
cdr3_nt: TGTGCCAGCAGTTTTCCGGTAGCGGGAAGCGACTCCTACAATGAGCAGTTCTTC

v_call: TRBV5-1
d_call: -
j_call: TRBJ2-7
clone_size: -
cdr3_aa: CASSSIPGEQYF
cdr3_nt: TGCGCCAGCAGCTCGATTCCGGGCGAGCAGTACTTC

v_call: TRBV6-1
d_call: TRBD1
j_call: TRBJ1-1
clone_size: few
cdr3_aa: CASLPRPGQQNTEAFF
cdr3_nt: TGTGCCAGCCTCCCGAGACCGGGACAGCAGAACACTGAAGCTTTCTTT